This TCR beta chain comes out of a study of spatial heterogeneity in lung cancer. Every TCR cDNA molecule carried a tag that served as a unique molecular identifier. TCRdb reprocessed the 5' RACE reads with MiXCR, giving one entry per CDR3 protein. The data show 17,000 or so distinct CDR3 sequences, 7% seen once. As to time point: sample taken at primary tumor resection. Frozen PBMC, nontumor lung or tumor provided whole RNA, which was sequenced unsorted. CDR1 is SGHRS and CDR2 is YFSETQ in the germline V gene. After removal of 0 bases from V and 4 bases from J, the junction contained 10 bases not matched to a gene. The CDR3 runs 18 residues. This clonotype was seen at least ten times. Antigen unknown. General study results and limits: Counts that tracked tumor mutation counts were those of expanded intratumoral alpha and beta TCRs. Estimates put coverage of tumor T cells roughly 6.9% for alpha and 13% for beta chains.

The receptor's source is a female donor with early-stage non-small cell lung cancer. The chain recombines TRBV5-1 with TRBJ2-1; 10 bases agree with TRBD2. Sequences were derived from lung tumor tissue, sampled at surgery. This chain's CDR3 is CASSLGGLRTSGYNEQFF. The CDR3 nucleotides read TGCGCCAGCAGCTTGGGGGGGTTGCGGACTAGCGGTTACAATGAGCAGTTCTTC. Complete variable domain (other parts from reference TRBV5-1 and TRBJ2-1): KAGVTQTPRYLIKTRGQQVTLSCSPISGHRSVSWYQQTPGQGLQFLFEYFSETQRNKGNFPGRFSGRQFSNSRSEMNVSTLELGDSALYLCASSLGGLRTSGYNEQFFGPGTRLTVL.